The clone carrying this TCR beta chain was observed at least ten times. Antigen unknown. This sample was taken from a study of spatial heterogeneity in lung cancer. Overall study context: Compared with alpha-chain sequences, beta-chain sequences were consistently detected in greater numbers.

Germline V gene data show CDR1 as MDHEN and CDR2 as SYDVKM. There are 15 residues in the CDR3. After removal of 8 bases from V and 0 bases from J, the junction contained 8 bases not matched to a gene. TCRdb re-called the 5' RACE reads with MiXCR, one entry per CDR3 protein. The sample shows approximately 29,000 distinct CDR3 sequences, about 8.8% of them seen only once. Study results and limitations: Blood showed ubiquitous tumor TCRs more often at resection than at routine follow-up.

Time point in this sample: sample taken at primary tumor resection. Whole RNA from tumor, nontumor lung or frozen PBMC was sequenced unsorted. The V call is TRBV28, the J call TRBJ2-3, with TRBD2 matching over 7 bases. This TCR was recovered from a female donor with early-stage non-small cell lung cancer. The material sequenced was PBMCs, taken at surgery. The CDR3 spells CASLTAGVSTDTQYF. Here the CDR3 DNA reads TGTGCCAGCCTGACGGCGGGAGTGAGCACAGATACGCAGTATTTT.